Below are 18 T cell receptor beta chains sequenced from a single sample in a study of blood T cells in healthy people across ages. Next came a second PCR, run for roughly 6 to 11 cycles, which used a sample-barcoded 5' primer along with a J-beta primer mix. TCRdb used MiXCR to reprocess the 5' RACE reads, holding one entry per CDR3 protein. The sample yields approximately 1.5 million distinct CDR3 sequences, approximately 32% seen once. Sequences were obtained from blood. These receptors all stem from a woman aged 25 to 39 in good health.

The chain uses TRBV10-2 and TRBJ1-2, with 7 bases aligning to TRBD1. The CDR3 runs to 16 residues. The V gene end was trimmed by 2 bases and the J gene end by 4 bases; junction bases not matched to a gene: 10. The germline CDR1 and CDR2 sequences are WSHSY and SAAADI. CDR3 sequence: CASSEGRAGGPYGYTF. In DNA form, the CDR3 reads TGCGCCAGCAGTGAGGGTCGGGCAGGGGGACCCTATGGCTACACCTTC.

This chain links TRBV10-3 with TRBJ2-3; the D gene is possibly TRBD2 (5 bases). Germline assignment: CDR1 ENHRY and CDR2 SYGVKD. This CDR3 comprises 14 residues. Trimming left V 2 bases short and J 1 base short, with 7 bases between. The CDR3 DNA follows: TGTGCCATCAGTGAGGAGGGCCGCACAGATACGCAGTATTTT. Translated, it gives CAISEEGRTDTQYF.

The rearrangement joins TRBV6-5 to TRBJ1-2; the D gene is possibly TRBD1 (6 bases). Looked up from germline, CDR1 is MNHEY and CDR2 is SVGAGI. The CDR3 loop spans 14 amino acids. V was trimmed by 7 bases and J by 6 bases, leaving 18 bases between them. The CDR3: CASTLLTGSHGYTF. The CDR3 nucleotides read TGTGCCAGCACCCTACTCACAGGGAGCCATGGCTACACCTTC.

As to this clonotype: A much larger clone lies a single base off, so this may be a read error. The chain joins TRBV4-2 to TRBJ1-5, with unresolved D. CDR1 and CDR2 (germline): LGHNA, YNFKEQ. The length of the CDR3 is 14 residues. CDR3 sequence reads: CASSLDKGGQSQHF. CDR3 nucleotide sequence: TGTGCCAGCAGCCTCGACAAGGGAGGTCAGTCCCAGCATTTT.

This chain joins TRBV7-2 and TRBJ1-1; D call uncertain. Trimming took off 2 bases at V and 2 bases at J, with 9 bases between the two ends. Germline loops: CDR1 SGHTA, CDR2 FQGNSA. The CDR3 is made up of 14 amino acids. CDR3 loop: CASSLQFFNTEAFF. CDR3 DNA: TGTGCCAGCAGCTTACAATTTTTCAACACTGAAGCTTTCTTT.

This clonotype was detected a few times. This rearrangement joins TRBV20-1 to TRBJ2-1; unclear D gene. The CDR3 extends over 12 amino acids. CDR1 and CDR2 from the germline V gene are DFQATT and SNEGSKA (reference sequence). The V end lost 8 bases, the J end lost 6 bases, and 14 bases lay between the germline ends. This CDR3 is CSTYWAGNEQFF. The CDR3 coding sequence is TGCAGTACCTATTGGGCTGGCAATGAGCAGTTCTTC.

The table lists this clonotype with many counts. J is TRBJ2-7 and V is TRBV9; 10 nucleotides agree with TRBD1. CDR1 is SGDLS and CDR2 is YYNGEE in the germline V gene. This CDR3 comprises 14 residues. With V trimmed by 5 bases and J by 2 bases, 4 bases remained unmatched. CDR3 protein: CASSVGTGAYEQYF. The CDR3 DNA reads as TGTGCCAGCAGTGTCGGGACAGGGGCCTACGAGCAGTACTTC.

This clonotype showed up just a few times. The DNA for the CDR3 is TGTGCCAGCAGCTTTTCCAGGGGCGGGTCGGATGGCTACACCTTC. Translated: CASSFSRGGSDGYTF. The chain recombines TRBV6-5 with TRBJ1-2, with D perhaps matching TRBD1 (6 bases). This CDR3 contains 15 residues. V was trimmed by 6 bases and J by 6 bases, leaving 20 bases between them. Germline V gene sequence: CDR1 MNHEY, CDR2 SVGAGI.

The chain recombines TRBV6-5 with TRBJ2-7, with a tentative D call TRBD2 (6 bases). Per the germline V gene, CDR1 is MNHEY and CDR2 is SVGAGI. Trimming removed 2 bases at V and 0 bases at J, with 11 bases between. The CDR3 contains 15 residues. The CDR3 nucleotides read TGTGCCAGCAGTTACGCGGCGGACTACTCCTACGAGCAGTACTTC. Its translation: CASSYAADYSYEQYF.

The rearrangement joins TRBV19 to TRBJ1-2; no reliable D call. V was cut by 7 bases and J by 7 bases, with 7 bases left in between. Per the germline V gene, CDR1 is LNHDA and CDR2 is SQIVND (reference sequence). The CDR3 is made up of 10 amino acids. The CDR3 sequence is CASKRRGYTF. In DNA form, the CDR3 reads TGTGCCAGTAAACGTCGTGGCTACACCTTC.

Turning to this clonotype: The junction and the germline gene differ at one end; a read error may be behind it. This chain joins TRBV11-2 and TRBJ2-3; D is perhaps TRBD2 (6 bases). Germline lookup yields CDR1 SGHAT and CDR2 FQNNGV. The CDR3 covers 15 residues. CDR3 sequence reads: CSSRPPGTFTDTQYF. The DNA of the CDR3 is TGCTCCAGCCGCCCCCCCGGGACTTTTACAGATACGCAGTATTTT.

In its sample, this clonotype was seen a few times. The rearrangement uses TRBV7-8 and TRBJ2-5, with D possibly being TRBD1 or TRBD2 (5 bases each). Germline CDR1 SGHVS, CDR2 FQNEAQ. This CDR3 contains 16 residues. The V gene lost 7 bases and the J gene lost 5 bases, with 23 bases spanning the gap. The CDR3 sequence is CASMFSEDIYGETQYF. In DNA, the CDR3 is TGTGCCAGCATGTTTAGCGAGGACATCTACGGGGAGACCCAGTACTTC.

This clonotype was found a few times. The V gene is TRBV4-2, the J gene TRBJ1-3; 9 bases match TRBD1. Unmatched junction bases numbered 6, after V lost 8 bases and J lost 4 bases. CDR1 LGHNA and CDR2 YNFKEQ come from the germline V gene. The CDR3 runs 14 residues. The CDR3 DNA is TGTGCCAGCGGCCCGGGACAGGGCGGAAACACCATATATTTT. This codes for CASGPGQGGNTIYF.

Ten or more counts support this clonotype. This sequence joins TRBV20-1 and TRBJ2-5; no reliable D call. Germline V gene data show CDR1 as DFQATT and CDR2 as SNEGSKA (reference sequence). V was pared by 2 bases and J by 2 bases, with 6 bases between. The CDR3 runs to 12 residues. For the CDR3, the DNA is TGCAGTGCTAGACGCGAACAAGAGACCCAGTACTTC. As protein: CSARREQETQYF.

CDR3 sequence reads: CASRNKAYEQYF. DNA of the CDR3: TGTGCCAGCAGAAACAAAGCCTACGAGCAGTACTTC. The chain carries TRBV6-1 and TRBJ2-7; D is undetermined. The germline CDR1 and CDR2 sequences are MNHNS and SASEGT. The germline V and J ends were trimmed by 6 bases and 2 bases, with 8 bases remaining between them. The CDR3 consists of 12 residues.

CDR3 loop: CASSEAGLAGLEQYF. Here the CDR3 DNA reads TGTGCCAGCAGTGAAGCGGGACTAGCGGGTTTAGAGCAGTACTTC. The chain has TRBV6-1 and TRBJ2-7; 12 bases map to TRBD2. V lost 0 bases and J lost 7; bases outside the gene matches: 4. The V gene's germline CDR1 is MNHNS and CDR2 SASEGT. The CDR3 contains 15 residues.

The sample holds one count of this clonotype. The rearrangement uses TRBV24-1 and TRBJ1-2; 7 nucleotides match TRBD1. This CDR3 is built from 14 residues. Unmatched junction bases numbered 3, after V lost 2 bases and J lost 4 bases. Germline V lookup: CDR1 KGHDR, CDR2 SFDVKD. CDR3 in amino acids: CATSDSDRFYGYTF. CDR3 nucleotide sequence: TGTGCCACCAGTGATTCGGACAGGTTCTATGGCTACACCTTC.

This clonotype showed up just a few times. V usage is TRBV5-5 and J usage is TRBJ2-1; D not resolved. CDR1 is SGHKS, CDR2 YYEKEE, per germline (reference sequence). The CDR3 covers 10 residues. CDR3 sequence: CVSGSNEQFF. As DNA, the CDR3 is TGTGTCTCGGGCTCCAATGAGCAGTTCTTC.